These T cell receptor beta chains were read from a single sample in a study of T cell responses to AZD1222 COVID-19 vaccine. Sequencing was performed with immunoSEQ multiplex PCR; in TCRdb, only in-frame clones are kept and a portion is missing. The sample records 100,000 to 150,000 clones, around 91% being singletons. Sequences were derived from peripheral blood, sampled on day 0 of MenACWY control vaccination. The receptor source for this set is an adult in good health. CDR3s include the opening cysteine and the closing phenylalanine or tryptophan. Part of the rows lack a size; the others show once, few, many or a class for expanded clones.

j_call clone_size v_call cdr3_aa
TRBJ1-2 . TRBV12-5 CASGLGTGALYGYTF
TRBJ1-5 . TRBV27 CASSLKGNQPQHF
TRBJ1-3 . TRBV5-1 CASSLGDRGTGNTIYF
TRBJ2-6 . TRBV24-1 CATSVGPNSGANVLTF
TRBJ1-3 . TRBV2 CASSEARAGGNTIYF
TRBJ1-5 . TRBV7-8 CASSLSGTESNQPQHF
TRBJ2-5 . TRBV5-1 CASNLGGIQETQYF
TRBJ1-2 . TRBV5-8 CASSPDRLDGYTF
TRBJ2-3 . TRBV3-1/TRBV3-2 CASSQDFRRAQGRTDTQYF
TRBJ2-1 . TRBV19 CASSIGSSGRNEQFF
TRBJ1-5 few TRBV12-5 CEPGQGANSNQPQHF
TRBJ2-5 . TRBV19 CASRKGLAETQYF
TRBJ1-5 once TRBV6-2/TRBV6-3 CASSPDTRKISNQPQHF
TRBJ2-7 . TRBV15 CATSRDLYTYEQYF
TRBJ2-5 once TRBV24-1 CATSDTTGGRETQYF
TRBJ1-2 . TRBV7-9 CASSLIDTPGYGYTF
TRBJ1-6 once TRBV18 CASSPTGRYNSPLHF
TRBJ1-3 . TRBV6-2/TRBV6-3 CASSYVRTSGNTIYF
TRBJ2-7 . TRBV5-6 CASSRRGQINHEQYF
TRBJ2-6 once TRBV14 CASSQLSGGANVLTF
TRBJ1-6 . TRBV10-3 CAISESGGNSPLHF
TRBJ1-1 . TRBV18 CASSPPAGNTEAFF
TRBJ2-3 . TRBV11-3 CASSLGGAADTQYF
TRBJ1-3 . TRBV30 CAWSGGSQFFSGNTIYF
TRBJ2-3 . TRBV7-9 CASSLGLAPSTDTQYF
TRBJ2-1 . TRBV6-5 CASSYSSSGSHNEQFF
TRBJ2-3 . TRBV9 CASSPSGRGTDTQYF
TRBJ2-2 . TRBV7-9 CASSLEQNTGELFF
TRBJ1-4 . TRBV18 CASSPVAGDANEKLFF
TRBJ1-5 . TRBV2 CASSDEGRGKSNQPQHF
TRBJ1-1 . TRBV5-1 CASKVQGAITEAFF